This entry describes one TCR beta chain. Its antigen is not identified. The data belong to a study of T cell responses to AZD1222 COVID-19 vaccine. Looking at the study overall: Second-dose intervals near 4 or 12 weeks were combined. Study observations and caveats: Two doses of AZD1222 preceded a rise in Spike-specific TCR breadth and depth. After the peak T cell response, and only then, were repertoires sampled. Clonal diversity may have been underestimated in mostly white British donors.

TCRdb's copy holds only in-frame clones and misses some; the assay was immunoSEQ multiplex PCR. This table holds more than 80,000 clones, about nine tenths found once. The CDR3 totals 16 residues. V lost 3 bases and J 0 bases, leaving 11 bases between the germline ends. CDR1 KGHSH and CDR2 LQKENI come from the germline V gene. This sequence was found in an adult in good health. The chain is built from TRBV18 and TRBJ1-4; D ambiguous. The starting material was peripheral blood, obtained on day 0 of AZD1222 vaccination. The CDR3 loop reads CASSPAIPATNEKLFF. As DNA, the CDR3 is TGTGCCAGCTCACCGGCGATCCCTGCAACTAATGAAAAACTGTTTTTT.